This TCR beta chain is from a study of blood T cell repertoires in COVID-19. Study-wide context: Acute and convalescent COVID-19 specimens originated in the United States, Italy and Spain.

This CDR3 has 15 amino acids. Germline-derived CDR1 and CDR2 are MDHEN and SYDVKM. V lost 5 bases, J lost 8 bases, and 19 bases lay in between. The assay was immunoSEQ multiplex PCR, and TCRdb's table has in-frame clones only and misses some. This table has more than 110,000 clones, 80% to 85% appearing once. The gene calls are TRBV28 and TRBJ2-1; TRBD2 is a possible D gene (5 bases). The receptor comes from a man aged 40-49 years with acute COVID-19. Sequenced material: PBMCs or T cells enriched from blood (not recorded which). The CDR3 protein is CASSAPGNNNDEQFF. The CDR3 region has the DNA TGTGCCAGCAGTGCCCCCGGGAATAACAACGATGAGCAGTTCTTC.